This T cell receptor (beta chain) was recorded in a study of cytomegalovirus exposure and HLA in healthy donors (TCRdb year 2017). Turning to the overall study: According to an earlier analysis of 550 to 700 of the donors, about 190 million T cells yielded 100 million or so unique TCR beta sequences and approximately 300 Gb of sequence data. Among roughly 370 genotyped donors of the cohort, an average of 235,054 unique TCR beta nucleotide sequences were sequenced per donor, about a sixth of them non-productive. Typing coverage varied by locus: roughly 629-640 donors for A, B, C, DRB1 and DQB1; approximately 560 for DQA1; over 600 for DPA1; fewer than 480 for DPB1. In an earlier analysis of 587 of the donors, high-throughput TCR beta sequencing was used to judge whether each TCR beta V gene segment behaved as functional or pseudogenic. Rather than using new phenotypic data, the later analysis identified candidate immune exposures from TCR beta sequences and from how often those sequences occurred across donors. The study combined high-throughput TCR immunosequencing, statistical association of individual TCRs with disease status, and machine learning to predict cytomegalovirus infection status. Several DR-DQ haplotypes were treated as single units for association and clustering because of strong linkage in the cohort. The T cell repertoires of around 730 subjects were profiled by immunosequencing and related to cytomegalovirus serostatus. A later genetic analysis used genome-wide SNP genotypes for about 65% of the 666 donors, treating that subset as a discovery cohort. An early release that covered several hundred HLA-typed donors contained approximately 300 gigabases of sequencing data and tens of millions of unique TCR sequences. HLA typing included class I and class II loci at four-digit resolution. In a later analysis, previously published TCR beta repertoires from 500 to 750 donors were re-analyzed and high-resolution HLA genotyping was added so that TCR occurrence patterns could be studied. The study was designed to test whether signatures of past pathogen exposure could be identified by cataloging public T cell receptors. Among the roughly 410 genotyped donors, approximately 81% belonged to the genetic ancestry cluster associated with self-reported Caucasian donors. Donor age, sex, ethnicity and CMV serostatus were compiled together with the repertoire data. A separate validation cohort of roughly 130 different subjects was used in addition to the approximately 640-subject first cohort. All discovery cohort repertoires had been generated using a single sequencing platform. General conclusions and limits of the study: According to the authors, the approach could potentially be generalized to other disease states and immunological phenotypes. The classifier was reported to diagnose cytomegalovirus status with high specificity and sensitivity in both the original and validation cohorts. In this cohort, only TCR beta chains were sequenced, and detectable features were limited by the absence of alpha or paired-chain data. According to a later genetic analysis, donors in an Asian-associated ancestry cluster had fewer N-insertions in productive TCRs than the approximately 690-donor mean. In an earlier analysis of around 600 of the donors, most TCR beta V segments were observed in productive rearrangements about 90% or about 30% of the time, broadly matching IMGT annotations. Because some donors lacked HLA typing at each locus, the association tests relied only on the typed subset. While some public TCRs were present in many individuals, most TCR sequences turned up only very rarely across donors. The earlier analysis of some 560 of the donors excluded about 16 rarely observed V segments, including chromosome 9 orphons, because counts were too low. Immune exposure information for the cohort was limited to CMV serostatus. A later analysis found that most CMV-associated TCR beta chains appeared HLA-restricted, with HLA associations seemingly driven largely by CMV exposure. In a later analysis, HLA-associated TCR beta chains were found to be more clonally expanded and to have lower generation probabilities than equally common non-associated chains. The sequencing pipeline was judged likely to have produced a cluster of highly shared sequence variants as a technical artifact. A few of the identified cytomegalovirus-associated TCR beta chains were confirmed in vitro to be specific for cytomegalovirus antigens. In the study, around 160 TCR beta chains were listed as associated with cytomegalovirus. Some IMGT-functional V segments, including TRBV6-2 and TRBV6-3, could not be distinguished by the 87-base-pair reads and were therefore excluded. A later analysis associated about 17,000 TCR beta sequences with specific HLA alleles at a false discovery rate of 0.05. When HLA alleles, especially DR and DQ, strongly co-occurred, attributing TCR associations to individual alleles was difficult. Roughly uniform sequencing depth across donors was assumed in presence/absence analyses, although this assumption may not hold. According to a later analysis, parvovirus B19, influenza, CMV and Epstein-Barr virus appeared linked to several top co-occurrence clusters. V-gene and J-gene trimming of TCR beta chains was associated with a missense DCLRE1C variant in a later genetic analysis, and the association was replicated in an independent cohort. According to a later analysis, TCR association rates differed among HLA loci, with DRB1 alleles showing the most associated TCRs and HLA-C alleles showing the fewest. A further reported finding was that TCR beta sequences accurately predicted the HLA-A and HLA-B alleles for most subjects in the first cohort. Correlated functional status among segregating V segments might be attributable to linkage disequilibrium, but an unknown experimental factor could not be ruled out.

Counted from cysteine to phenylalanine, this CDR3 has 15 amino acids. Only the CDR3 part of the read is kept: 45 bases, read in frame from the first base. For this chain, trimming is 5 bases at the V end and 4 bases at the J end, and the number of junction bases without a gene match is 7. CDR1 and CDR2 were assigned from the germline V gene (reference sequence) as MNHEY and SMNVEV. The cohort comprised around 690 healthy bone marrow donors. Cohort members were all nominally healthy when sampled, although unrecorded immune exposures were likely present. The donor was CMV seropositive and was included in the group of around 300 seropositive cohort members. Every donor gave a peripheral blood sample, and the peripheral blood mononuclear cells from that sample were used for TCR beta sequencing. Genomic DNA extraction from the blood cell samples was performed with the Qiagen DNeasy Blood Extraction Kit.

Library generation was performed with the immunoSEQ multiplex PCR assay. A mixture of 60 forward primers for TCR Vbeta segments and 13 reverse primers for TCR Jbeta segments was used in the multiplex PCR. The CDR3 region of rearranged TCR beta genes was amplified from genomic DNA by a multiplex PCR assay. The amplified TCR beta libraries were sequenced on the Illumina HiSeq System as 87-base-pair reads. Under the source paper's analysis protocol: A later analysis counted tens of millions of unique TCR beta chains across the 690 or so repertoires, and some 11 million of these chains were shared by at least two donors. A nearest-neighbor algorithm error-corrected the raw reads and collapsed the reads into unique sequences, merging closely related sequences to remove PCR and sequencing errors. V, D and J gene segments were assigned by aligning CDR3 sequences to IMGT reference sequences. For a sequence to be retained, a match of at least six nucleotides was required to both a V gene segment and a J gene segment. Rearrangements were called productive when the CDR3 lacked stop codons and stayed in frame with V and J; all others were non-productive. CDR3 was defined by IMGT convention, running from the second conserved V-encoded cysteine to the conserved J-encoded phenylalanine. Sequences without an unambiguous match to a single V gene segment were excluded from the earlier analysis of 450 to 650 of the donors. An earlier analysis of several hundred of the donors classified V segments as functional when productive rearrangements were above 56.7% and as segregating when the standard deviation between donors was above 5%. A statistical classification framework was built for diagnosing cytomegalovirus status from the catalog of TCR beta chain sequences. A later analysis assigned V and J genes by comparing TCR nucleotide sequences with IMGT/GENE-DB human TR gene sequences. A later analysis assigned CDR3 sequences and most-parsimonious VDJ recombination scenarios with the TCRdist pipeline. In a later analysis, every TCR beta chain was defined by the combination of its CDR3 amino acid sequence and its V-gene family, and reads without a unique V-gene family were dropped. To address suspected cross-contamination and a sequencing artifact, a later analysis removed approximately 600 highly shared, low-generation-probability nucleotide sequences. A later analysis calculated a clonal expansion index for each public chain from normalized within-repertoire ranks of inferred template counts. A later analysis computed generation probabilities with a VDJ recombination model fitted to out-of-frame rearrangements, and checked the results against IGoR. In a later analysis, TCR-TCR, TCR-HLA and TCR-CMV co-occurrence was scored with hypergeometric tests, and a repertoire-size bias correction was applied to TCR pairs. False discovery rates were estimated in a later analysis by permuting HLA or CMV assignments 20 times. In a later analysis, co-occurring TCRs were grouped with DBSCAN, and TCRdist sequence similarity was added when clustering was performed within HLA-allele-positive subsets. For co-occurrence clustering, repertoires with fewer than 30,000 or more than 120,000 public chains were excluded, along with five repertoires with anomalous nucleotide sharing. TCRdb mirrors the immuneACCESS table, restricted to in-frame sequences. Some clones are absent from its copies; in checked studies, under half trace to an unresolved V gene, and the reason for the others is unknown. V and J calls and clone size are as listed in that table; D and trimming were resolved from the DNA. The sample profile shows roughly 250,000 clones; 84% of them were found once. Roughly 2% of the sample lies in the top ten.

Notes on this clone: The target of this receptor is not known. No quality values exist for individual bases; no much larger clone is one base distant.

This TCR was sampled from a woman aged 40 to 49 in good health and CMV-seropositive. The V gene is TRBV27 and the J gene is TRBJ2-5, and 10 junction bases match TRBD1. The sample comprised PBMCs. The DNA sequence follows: TGTGCCAGCAGTCCAAGGACAGGGGGAGGAGAGACCCAGTACTTC. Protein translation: CASSPRTGGGETQYF.